This TCR beta chain came from a study of T cells in Graves' hyperthyroidism and ophthalmopathy. Study conclusions and caveats: The blood repertoire included most of the expanded thyroid clonotypes above 0.001.

This clonotype has just a few counts. As yet, its antigen is unknown. Those patients with uncontrolled infection, other autoimmune disease, pregnancy or lactation were excluded. The source of the PBMCs was roughly 10 ml of fresh peripheral blood. This CDR3 has 14 residues. The V gene lost 0 bases and the J gene lost 6 bases, with 11 bases spanning the gap. The germline gives CDR1 SGHRS, CDR2 YFSETQ. Amplification yielded TCR beta CDR3 regions, with RNA transcripts as the source. First-round RT-PCR with HTBI primers amplified the TCR CDR3 region. TCRdb ran MiXCR on the multiplex PCR reads and lists one entry per CDR3 protein. This table holds about 560,000 distinct CDR3 sequences, approximately 15% found once.

Material for sequencing was blood. The chain links TRBV5-1 to TRBJ2-3; perhaps TRBD2 as D (6 bases). This TCR was recovered from a woman aged 18-29 years with Graves' hyperthyroidism. As DNA, the CDR3 is TGCGCCAGCAGCTTGGCGGGGGTTGGTGATACGCAGTATTTT. Translation gives CASSLAGVGDTQYF.